This T cell receptor beta chain was identified during a study of identical twins. There were only healthy Caucasians among the donors. Carrying unique molecular identifiers, the cDNA also gained a universal primer site through template switching. A single record per CDR3 protein comes from TCRdb applying MiXCR to the 5' RACE reads. The sample holds around 570,000 distinct CDR3 sequences; around a tenth are singletons and the top ten take under 3%. Germline V gene sequence: CDR1 SGHTA, CDR2 FQGTGA. This CDR3 is built from 13 residues. V dropped 5 bases and J dropped 0 bases, with 8 bases sitting between them. Study observations and caveats: Low generation probability was overrepresented in out-of-frame alpha sequences shared by twins.

Worth noting for this clonotype: Its specificity is not known.

These data were likewise used in another study, on yellow fever vaccine responses in identical twins.

The specimen sequenced was PBMCs. The source is a woman aged 18-30 years in good health. The chain carries TRBV7-3 and TRBJ2-7; no definite D call. The CDR3 coding sequence is TGTGCCAGCAGCCCATTACCCTCCTACGAGCAGTACTTC. Translating gives CASSPLPSYEQYF.